This T cell receptor beta chain was sequenced in a study of blood T cell repertoires in COVID-19. Original methodology: Reference gene primers were amplified, and this amplification served to estimate nucleated cell counts. The method was immunoSEQ multiplex PCR; TCRdb's version includes in-frame clones alone and lacks a portion of them. The D gene and trimming were derived from the DNA, and the V and J assignments and clone size from that table. The sample has fewer than 90,000 clones; around 72% are singletons. The germline V gene encodes CDR1 MNHEY and CDR2 SVGAGI. CDR3 length: 14 residues. After removal of 2 bases from V and 1 base from J, the junction contained 1 base not matched to a gene.

This clonotype originated in an elderly woman with acute or convalescent COVID-19. The J gene is TRBJ1-1, the V gene TRBV6-5; TRBD1 matches at 7 bases. The sample was peripheral blood. CDR3 nucleotide sequence: TGTGCCAGCAGTTACAGGGGGCCGAACACTGAAGCTTTCTTT. This sequence encodes CASSYRGPNTEAFF.